This TCR beta chain was recovered during a study of regulatory T cells in long-lasting Graves disease (dated by TCRdb to about 2021). Describing the broader study: Persistent Graves' disease meant more than 5 years of antithyroid drug treatment with TSH receptor autoantibodies that stayed positive. This study used TCR sequencing and RNA sequencing of peripheral blood to compare persistent Graves' disease patients against newly diagnosed Graves' disease patients. On average, persistent Graves' disease patients in the clinical cohort had been on antithyroid drugs for about 10 years. The study took place in China and was registered as a clinical trial. A total of about 35 samples underwent TCR sequencing, from roughly 13 patients with persistent Graves' disease and 20 patients with newly diagnosed Graves' disease.

Summary of the overall study and its limitations: Lower TCR Shannon entropy and fewer highly expanded clones were observed in persistent Graves' disease patients than in newly diagnosed patients, which suggested clonal expansion. As a limitation, the authors acknowledged that the small sample size may reduce accuracy. TRBV28, TRBJ1-2 and TRBJ2-5 were preferentially used in persistent disease, while TRBV20-1 and TRBJ2-1 were favored in newly diagnosed disease. More public clonotypes were shared among persistent patients (roughly 2,900) than among newly diagnosed patients (over 900). The study examined only peripheral blood because the primary lesion, thyroid tissue, could not be accessed. Sequencing and analysis were limited to the TCR beta chain.

This clonotype was seen repeatedly, ten times or more. What this receptor recognizes is not known. No base quality values were provided; no much bigger clone lies one nucleotide off. The library came from multiplex PCR. Sequencing was carried out with an Illumina HiSeq 4000. TCR beta libraries were built with iRepertoire HTBI primers and Arm-PCR amplification of CDR3 regions. PCR products were gel purified before sequencing. The paper's processing steps were these. A total of around 59 TRBV and some 13 TRBJ segments were identified across samples and were used for gene usage analysis of CDR3 amino acid clonotypes. Filtered high-quality paired reads were merged into contigs using COPE and FqMerger. Contigs were aligned with BLAST to IMGT TRBV, TRBD and TRBJ reference genes, and CDR3 was defined per IMGT. Any clonotype with a frequency above 0.1% was counted as a highly expanded clone. Repertoire diversity was measured by Shannon entropy, and V-J evenness by the Gini coefficient. Public clonotypes were defined as clonotypes shared by more than one individual. TCRdb reran the public reads through fastp at Q25 and MiXCR, keeping productive beta chains. Each CDR3 protein gets just one entry, which takes the most common genes and DNA from the rows behind it. TCRdb's processing, not the authors' own work, is the source of the V and J calls. Across this sample there are 300,000 to 400,000 distinct CDR3 sequences, with roughly 21% seen only once. The top ten clonotypes cover about 29% of the sample.

Unmatched junction bases come to 6, with V trimmed by 6 bases and J by 2 bases. The germline V gene (reference sequence) sets CDR1 to DFQATT and CDR2 to SNEGSKA. Inclusive of the bounding cysteine and phenylalanine, the CDR3 is 14 residues long. The kept DNA is CDR3 alone, 42 bases in frame from the first base. In light of the paper, this sample's time point label describes: persistent/refractory GD, antithyroid drugs over 5 years with positive TRAb. RNA was extracted from PBMCs in TRIzol for both TCR sequencing and RNA sequencing. The diagnosis of Graves' disease followed American Thyroid Association guidelines. Patients for the study were recruited at an endocrinology department in Xi'an, China. Each patient gave roughly 10 milliliters of peripheral blood, collected in an EDTA anticoagulant tube. Ficoll Paque Plus density gradient separation was used to isolate PBMCs, and no further T cell sorting was done. RNA quality was checked with an Agilent 2100 Bioanalyzer and agarose gel, and concentration with a NanoDrop 2000.

This receptor was obtained from a female donor with Graves disease. The sequencing here drew on peripheral blood mononuclear cells (PBMCs), taken when the disease was refractory, from a patient treated with antithyroid drugs. The chain couples TRBV20-1 to TRBJ1-5; 8 central bases correspond to TRBD1. The DNA sequence reads TGCAGTGCGCCGCGGACAGGGCGCAATCAGCCCCAGCATTTT. This gives the protein CSAPRTGRNQPQHF.